The TCR beta chain under discussion was sequenced for a study of T cell repertoires in ileal Crohn's disease. Study information: Postoperative therapy was given to about half: around eleven thiopurines, around 17 anti-TNF agents.

Whole-study results and caveats: Active smokers at surgery had more clonal expansions than non-smokers.

A remark on this clone: The antigen is not known.

Method: immunoSEQ multiplex PCR; TCRdb's copy keeps in-frame clones and lacks some. This sample yields about 15,000 clones, of which about 70% are seen a single time; approximately 3.9% belongs to the top ten. The CDR3 is 15 residues long. Germline CDR1 reads MGHRA; CDR2 reads YSYEKL. Trimming cost V 2 bases and J 5 bases, with 15 bases left between them. Sample time point: inflamed ileum from the surgical specimen. Eligibility required adulthood, ileal or ileocolonic Crohn's disease and indicated ileocolonic resection. Sequencing was carried out using ileal tissue. The clonotype originates from an adult with Crohn's disease. The chain uses TRBV4-1 and TRBJ1-2; D gene ambiguous. The CDR3 DNA reads TGCGCCAGCAGCCAAAATACGGACGGGCTGTATGGCTACACCTTC. This sequence encodes CASSQNTDGLYGYTF.